This entry describes one T cell receptor (beta chain). Antigen unknown. The read comes to an end 3 residues before the CDR3 does, leaving the germline J gene to fill in the end. Trimming took off 4 bases at V and 5 bases at J, with 9 bases between the two ends. The CDR3 runs 12 residues. CDR1 is SGHRS and CDR2 is YFSETQ in the germline V gene. This entry comes from a study of T cells in women clearing cervical HPV infection. Generated by immunoSEQ multiplex PCR, the TCRdb table keeps only in-frame clones and is missing some. With 20,000 to 25,000 clones in the sample, the ten largest clones hold 2.5% to 3.5%. Study results and limitations: Timing of associations relative to infection is unclear; T-cell subsets were not isolated.

The clonotype originates from a woman between 18 and 75 years old with a cervical HPV16 infection that either progressed to CIN3+ or cleared (not recorded which). V usage is TRBV5-1 and J usage is TRBJ1-1, with D perhaps matching TRBD1 (6 bases). Sequenced: blood buffy coat. The CDR3 DNA, read in part, is TGCGCCAGCAGCGGACAGTCTACTGAA. Translating it yields CASSGQSTE. From start to end, the CDR3 is CASSGQSTEAFF.